The 15 T cell receptor beta chains below come from one sample, sequenced in a study of blood T cell repertoires in COVID-19 (dated by TCRdb to the early 2020s). The library was prepared using the immunoSEQ multiplex PCR assay. What TCRdb holds here is the immuneACCESS table cut down to in-frame rearrangements. Part of the clones is not present; checked against another copy, under half of the missing clones reflect an unresolved V gene, and the others are unexplained. A total of approximately 200,000 clones appear in this sample, 88% of them only once. Less than 3.5% of the sample goes to the ten largest clones. The sample was peripheral blood. The origin of the receptors is a woman aged 60-70 years with acute or convalescent COVID-19.

This sequence joins TRBV11-3 and TRBJ2-7, with 8 bases aligning to TRBD1. V trimming: 6 bases; J trimming: 8 bases; junction bases outside the gene matches: 9. CDR1 is SGHNT, CDR2 YENEEA, per germline. The CDR3 contains 13 residues. In nucleotides, the CDR3 is TGTGCCAGCAGTCCTATTACAGGGGGAAAGCAGTACTTC. Amino acids: CASSPITGGKQYF.

The chain uses TRBV7-2 and TRBJ1-1; no clear D. The CDR3 totals 14 residues. Trimming left V 2 bases short and J 2 bases short, with 9 bases between. Germline lookup yields CDR1 SGHTA and CDR2 FQGNSA. The CDR3, as DNA: TGTGCCAGCAGCTTACCGGGGAGAAACACTGAAGCTTTCTTT. Protein product: CASSLPGRNTEAFF.

J is TRBJ1-1 and V is TRBV7-9; D is perhaps TRBD1 (5 bases). The CDR3 has 14 amino acids. In germline, CDR1 is SEHNR, CDR2 FQNEAQ (reference sequence). Trimming left V 2 bases short and J 3 bases short, with 10 bases between. CDR3 bases: TGTGCCAGCAGCTTAAATCAGGGTGACACTGAAGCTTTCTTT. This encodes CASSLNQGDTEAFF.

Concerning this clone itself: A junction end diverges from the germline sequence, so it may reflect a read error. CDR3 DNA: TGTGCCAGCAGCCAAGATCCACCGGGACAGGGGGCCAACGAGCAGCACTTC. Amino acid sequence: CASSQDPPGQGANEQHF. J is TRBJ2-7 and V is TRBV4-2; 12 bases align to TRBD1. Germline values: CDR1 LGHNA, CDR2 YNFKEQ. There are 17 residues in the CDR3.

This chain uses TRBV19 with TRBJ1-5, with D perhaps matching TRBD1 (5 bases). Germline-derived CDR1 and CDR2 are LNHDA and SQIVND (reference sequence). The CDR3 runs 16 residues. V was shortened by 1 base and J by 1 base, with 11 bases between the two germline ends. Written as DNA, the CDR3 is TGTGCCAGTAGTATAGGCGGGGGAAGGAGCAATCAGCCCCAGCATTTT. It is translated as CASSIGGGRSNQPQHF.

This clone appeared once. The J gene is TRBJ2-7, the V gene TRBV4-3; D may be TRBD1 (6 bases). Germline V gives CDR1 LGHNA, CDR2 YSLEER. The germline V and J ends were trimmed by 3 bases and 3 bases, with 12 bases remaining between them. The CDR3 length is 14 residues. CDR3: CASSQSRDIYEQYF. The CDR3 DNA reads as TGCGCCAGCAGCCAGTCCCGGGACATCTACGAGCAGTACTTC.

This sequence joins TRBV11-2 and TRBJ1-1, with unresolved D. V lost 5 bases and J lost 5, with 12 bases in between. Germline V gives CDR1 SGHAT, CDR2 FQNNGV. The CDR3 covers 13 residues. In nucleotides, the CDR3 is TGTGCCAGCAGCCAACGTCCGGGAACTGAAGCTTTCTTT. Amino acid sequence: CASSQRPGTEAFF.

The gene calls are TRBV9 and TRBJ1-2; maybe TRBD1 (5 bases). The V gene's germline CDR1 is SGDLS and CDR2 YYNGEE. V shed 4 bases and J shed 0 bases, with 16 bases lying between them. This CDR3 has 16 amino acids. CDR3 loop: CASSLTGTTANYGYTF. Written as DNA, the CDR3 is TGTGCCAGCAGCCTCACCGGGACTACAGCTAACTATGGCTACACCTTC.

J is TRBJ2-3 and V is TRBV10-1; 11 bases match TRBD2. Germline lookup yields CDR1 WNHNN and CDR2 SYGVQD (reference sequence). Losses at the gene ends were 0 bases for V and 6 bases for J; bases not matched to a gene: 5. This CDR3 has 16 residues. DNA of the CDR3: TGCGCCAGCAGTGAGTCTAGCGGGGGGGCCGAGGATACGCAGTATTTT. Its protein is CASSESSGGAEDTQYF.

Many counts were recorded for this clone. The rearrangement links TRBV12-5 to TRBJ2-5, with TRBD2 as a possible D gene (6 bases). From germline, CDR1 is LGHNT and CDR2 FRNRAP. The CDR3 length is 15 residues. V was cut by 6 bases and J by 4 bases, with 18 bases left in between. This chain's CDR3 is CASGPSVQGGETQYF. The CDR3 nucleotides read TGTGCTAGTGGGCCTTCGGTGCAGGGAGGAGAGACCCAGTACTTC.

This chain uses TRBV6-5 with TRBJ2-7; the match to TRBD1 covers 11 bases. This CDR3 is 15 amino acids long. J gave up 3 bases and V 0 bases, and 1 base lay outside the gene matches. The germline gives CDR1 MNHEY, CDR2 SVGAGI. The CDR3 loop is CASSYSGQGVYEQYF. Here the CDR3 DNA reads TGTGCCAGCAGTTACTCGGGACAGGGGGTCTACGAGCAGTACTTC.

The CDR3 region has the DNA TGTGCCAGCAGCTTGGACAGGGCGGGCGAGCAGTACTTC. Its translation is CASSLDRAGEQYF. The chain joins TRBV12-3 or TRBV12-4 to TRBJ2-7; 8 positions match TRBD1. The junction had 7 bases not matched to a gene; V was cut back by 6 bases and J by 6 bases. This CDR3 region has 13 residues.

This chain connects TRBV19 to TRBJ2-3, with 11 positions matching TRBD2. The CDR3 loop spans 16 amino acids. Per germline, CDR1 LNHDA and CDR2 SQIVND (reference sequence). V shed 1 base, J shed 5 bases, and the junction held 5 bases outside the gene matches. CDR3 loop: CASSIVAGGPRDTQYF. CDR3 DNA sequence: TGTGCCAGTAGTATAGTAGCGGGAGGGCCCCGAGATACGCAGTATTTT.

The chain joins TRBV12-3 or TRBV12-4 to TRBJ2-7; D is possibly TRBD2 (5 bases). Deletions cut 4 bases from V and 1 base from J, with 8 bases between. The CDR3 contains 13 residues. In DNA, the CDR3 is TGTGCCAGCAGTTGGGCGGGTTCCTACGAGCAGTACTTC. This gives the protein CASSWAGSYEQYF.

The chain couples TRBV3-1 (or the pseudogene TRBV3-2) to TRBJ2-1; 8 bases are shared with TRBD2. The junction had 5 bases not matched to a gene; V was cut back by 4 bases and J by 3 bases. The CDR3 covers 15 residues. Germline CDR1 LGHDT, CDR2 YNNKEL (reference sequence). CDR3 region: CASSPPGTSYNEQFF. CDR3 nucleotide sequence: TGTGCCAGCAGCCCTCCCGGGACTAGCTACAATGAGCAGTTCTTC.